This T cell receptor (beta chain) stems from a study of control samples from healthy donors and cancer patients. Only in-frame clones appear in the TCRdb table, and some are missing; sequencing was by immunoSEQ multiplex PCR. Of about 180,000 clones in the sample, 90% to 95% were seen once. CDR1 and CDR2 from the germline V gene are GTSNPN and SVGIG (reference sequence). The CDR3 is 12 residues long. V was trimmed by 3 bases and J by 7 bases, leaving 10 bases between them. Sample: blood. The sequence derives from a man aged 30-40 years in good health. The chain joins TRBV30 to TRBJ1-5; no definite D call. The CDR3, as DNA: TGTGCCTGGAGCGGGGTCAAACAGCCCCAGCATTTT. Translated, it gives CAWSGVKQPQHF. The complete variable domain, with remaining parts taken from reference TRBV30 and TRBJ1-5, reads SQTIHQWPATLVQPVGSPLSLECTVEGTSNPNLYWYRQAAGRGLQLLFYSVGIGQISSEVPQNLSASRPQDRQFILSSKKLLLSDSGFYLCAWSGVKQPQHFGDGTRLSIL.